This T cell receptor (beta chain) was profiled in a study of cytomegalovirus exposure and HLA in healthy donors. Study-level points and caveats: The authors listed over 150 TCR beta chains as cytomegalovirus-associated. TRBV6-2, TRBV6-3 and some other V segments were excluded as indistinguishable.

To note about this clone: Its antigen remains unidentified. Other DNA sequences from this sample encode an identical CDR3 as well.

It was with 60 Vbeta and 13 Jbeta primers that the PCR ran. Data came from immunoSEQ multiplex PCR; TCRdb stores just in-frame clones and leaves some out. The data show 150,000 to 200,000 clones, 65% to 90% seen once. This CDR3 region has 14 residues. The J segment lost 1 base and the V segment lost 0 bases, leaving 0 bases of the junction unmatched. Germline loops: CDR1 SGHNT, CDR2 YYREEE (reference sequence). The V call is TRBV5-4, the J call TRBJ1-1; TRBD1 matches at 7 bases. The receptor's source is a human donor in good health. Sequences were obtained from PBMCs. The CDR3 sequence is CASSLGDRNTEAFF. CDR3 sequence (DNA): TGTGCCAGCAGCTTGGGGGACAGGAACACTGAAGCTTTCTTT.